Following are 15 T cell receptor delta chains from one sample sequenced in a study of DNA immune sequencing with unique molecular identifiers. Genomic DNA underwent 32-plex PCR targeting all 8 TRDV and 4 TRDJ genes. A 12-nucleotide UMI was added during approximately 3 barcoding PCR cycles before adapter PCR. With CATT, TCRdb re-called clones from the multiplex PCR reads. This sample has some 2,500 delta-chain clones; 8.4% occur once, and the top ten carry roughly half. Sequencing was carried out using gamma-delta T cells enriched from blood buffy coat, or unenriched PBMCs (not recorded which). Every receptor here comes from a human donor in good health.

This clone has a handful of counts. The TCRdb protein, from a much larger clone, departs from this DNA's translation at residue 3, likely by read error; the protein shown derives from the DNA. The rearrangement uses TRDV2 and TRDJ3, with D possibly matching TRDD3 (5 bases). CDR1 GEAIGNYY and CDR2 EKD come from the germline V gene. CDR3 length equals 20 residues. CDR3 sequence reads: CASDTLGTTNGSWDTRQMFF. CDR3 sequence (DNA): TGTGCCAGTGACACCTTGGGGACCACGAACGGCTCCTGGGACACCCGACAGATGTTTTTC.

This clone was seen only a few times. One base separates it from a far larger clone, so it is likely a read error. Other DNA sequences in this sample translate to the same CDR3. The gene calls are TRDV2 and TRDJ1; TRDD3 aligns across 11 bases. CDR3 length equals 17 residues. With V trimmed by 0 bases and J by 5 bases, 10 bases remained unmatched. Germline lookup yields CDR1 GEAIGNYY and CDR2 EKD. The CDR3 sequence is CACDTVGGYAGTDKLIF. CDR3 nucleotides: TGTGCCTGTGACACCGTTGGGGGATACGCTGGGACTGATAAACTCATCTTT.

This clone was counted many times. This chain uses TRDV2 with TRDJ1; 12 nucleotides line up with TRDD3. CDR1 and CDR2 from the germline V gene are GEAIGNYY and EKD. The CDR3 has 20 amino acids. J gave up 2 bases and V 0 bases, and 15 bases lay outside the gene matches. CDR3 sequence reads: CACDTLEGLGDTVTTDKLIF. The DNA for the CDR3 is TGTGCCTGTGACACCCTGGAGGGGCTGGGGGATACGGTGACGACCGATAAACTCATCTTT.

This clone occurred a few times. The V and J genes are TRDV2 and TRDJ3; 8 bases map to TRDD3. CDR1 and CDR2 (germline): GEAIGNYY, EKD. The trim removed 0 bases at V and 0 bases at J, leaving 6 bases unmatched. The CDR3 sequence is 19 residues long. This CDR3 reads CACDTTGGRSSWDTRQMFF. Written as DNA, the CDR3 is TGTGCCTGTGACACCACTGGGGGCCGTAGCTCCTGGGACACCCGACAGATGTTTTTC.

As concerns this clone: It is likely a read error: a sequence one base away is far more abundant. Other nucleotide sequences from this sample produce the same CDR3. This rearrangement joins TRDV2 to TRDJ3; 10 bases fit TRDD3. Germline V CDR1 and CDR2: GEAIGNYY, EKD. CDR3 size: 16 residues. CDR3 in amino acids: CACDTLGDWDTRQMFF. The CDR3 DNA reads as TGTGCCTGTGACACACTGGGGGATTGGGACACCCGACAAATGTTTTTC.

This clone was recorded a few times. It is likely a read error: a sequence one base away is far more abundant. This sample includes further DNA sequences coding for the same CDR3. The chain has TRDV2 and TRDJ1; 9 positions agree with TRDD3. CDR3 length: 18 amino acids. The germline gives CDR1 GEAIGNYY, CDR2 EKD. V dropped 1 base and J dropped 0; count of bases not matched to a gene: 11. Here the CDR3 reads CACDTLLGDTRDTDKLIF. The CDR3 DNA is TGTGCCTGTGACACGTTACTTGGGGATACGCGAGACACCGATAAACTCATCTTT.

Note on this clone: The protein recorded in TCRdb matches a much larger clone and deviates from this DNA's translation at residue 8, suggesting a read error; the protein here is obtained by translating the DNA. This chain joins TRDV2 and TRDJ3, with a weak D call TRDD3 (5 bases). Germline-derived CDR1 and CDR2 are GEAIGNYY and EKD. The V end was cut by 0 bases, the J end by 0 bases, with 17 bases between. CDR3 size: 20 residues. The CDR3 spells CACDTLGSTNGSWDTRQMFF. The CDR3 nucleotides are TGTGCCTGTGACACCTTGGGGTCCACGAACGGCTCCTGGGACACCCGACAGATGTTTTTC.

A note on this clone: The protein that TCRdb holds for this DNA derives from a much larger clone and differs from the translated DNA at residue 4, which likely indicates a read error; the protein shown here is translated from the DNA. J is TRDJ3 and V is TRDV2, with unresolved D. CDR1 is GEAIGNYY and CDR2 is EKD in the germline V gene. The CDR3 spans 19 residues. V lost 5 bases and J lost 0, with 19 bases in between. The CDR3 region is CACVQIKEEPSWDTRQMFF. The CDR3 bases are TGTGCCTGTGTCCAAATCAAGGAGGAGCCCTCCTGGGACACCCGACAGATGTTTTTC.

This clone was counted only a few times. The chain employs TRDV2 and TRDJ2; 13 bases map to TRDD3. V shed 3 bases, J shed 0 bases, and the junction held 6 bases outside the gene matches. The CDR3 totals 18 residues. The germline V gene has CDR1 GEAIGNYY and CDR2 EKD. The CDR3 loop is CACDVVLGDTTLTAQLFF. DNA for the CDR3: TGTGCCTGTGACGTTGTACTGGGGGATACGACTTTGACAGCACAACTCTTCTTT.

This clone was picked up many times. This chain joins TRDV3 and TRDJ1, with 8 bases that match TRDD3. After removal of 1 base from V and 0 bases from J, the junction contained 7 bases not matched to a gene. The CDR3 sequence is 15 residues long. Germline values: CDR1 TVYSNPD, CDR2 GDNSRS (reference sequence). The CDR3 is CAFTGRLGDTDKLIF. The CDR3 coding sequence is TGTGCCTTTACGGGAAGACTGGGGGACACCGATAAACTCATCTTT.

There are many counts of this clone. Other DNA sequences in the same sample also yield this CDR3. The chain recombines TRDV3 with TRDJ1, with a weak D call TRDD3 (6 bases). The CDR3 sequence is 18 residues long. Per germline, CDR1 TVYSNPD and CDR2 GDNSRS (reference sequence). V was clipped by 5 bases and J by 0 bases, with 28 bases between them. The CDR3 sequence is CAGLRFPWDRNDTDKLIF. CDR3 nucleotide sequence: TGTGCCGGCCTACGATTCCCCTGGGATAGGAACGACACCGATAAACTCATCTTT.

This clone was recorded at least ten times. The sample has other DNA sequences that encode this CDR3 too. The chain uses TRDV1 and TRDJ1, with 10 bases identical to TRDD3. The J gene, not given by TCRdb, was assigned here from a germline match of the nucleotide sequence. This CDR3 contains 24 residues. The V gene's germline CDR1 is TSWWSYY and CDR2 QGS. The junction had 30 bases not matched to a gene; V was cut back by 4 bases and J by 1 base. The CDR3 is CALGAPPLSFHTGGFIGVTDKLIF. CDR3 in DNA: TGTGCTCTTGGGGCCCCCCCACTTTCCTTCCATACTGGGGGATTTATAGGGGTCACCGATAAACTCATCTTT.

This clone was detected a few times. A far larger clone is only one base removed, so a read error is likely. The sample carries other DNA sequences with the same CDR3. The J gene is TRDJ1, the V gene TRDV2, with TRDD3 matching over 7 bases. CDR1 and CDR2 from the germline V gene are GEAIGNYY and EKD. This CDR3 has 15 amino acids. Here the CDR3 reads CACDLLGTDTDKLIF. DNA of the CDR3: TGTGCATGTGACCTACTGGGGACAGACACCGATAAACTCATCTTT.

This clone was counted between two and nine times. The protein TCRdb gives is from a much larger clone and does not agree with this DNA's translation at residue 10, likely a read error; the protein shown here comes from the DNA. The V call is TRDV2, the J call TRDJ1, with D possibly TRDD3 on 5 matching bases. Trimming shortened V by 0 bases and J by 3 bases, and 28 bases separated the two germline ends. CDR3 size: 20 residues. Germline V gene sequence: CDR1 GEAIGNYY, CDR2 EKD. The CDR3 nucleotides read TGTGCCTGTGACACCGTGCTCGTCTGGGAATCCCAGCGGGAGTCCGATAAACTCATCTTT. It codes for CACDTVLVWESQRESDKLIF.

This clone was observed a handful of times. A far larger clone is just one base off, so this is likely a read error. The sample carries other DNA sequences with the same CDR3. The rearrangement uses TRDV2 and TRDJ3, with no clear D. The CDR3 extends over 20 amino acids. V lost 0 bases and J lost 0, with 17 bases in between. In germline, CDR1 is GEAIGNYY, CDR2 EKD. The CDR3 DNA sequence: TGTGCCTGTGACACCGTACTGACCTTAGGAAGCTCCTGGGACACCCGACAGATGTTTTTC. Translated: CACDTVLTLGSSWDTRQMFF.